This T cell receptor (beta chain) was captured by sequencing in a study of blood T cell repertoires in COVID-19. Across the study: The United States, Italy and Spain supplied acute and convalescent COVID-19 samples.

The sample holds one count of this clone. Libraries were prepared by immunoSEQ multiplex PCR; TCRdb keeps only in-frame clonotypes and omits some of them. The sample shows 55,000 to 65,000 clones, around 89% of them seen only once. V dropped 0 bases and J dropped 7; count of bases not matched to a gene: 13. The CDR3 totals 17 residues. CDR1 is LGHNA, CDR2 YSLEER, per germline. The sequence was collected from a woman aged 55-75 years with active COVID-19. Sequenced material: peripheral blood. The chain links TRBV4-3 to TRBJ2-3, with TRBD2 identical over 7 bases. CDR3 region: CASSQDRASGSLNTQYF. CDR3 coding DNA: TGCGCCAGCAGCCAAGATAGGGCTAGCGGATCCCTAAATACGCAGTATTTT.